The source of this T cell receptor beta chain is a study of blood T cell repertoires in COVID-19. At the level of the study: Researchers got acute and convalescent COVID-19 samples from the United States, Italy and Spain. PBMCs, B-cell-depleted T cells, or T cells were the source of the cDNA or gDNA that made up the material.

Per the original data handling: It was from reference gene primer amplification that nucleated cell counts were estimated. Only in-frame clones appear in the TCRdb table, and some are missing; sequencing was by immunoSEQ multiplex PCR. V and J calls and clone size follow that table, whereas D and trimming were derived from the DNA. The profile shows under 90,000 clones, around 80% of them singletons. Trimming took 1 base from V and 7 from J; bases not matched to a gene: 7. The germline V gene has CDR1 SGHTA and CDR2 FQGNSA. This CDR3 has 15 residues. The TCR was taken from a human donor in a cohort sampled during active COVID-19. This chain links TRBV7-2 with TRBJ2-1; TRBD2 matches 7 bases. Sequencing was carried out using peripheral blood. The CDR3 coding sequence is TGTGCCAGCAGCTTAGGGGCTAGCGGTGGGAATGAGCAGTTCTTC. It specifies CASSLGASGGNEQFF.